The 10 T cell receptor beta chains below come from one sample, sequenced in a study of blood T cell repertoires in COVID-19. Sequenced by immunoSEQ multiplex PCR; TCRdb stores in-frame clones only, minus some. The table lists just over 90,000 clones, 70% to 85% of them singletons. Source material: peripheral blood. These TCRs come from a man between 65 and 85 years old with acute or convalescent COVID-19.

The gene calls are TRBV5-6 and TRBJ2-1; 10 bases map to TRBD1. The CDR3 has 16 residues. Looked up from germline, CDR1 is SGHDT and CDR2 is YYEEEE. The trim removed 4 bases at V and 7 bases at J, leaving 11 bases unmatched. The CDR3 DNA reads TGTGCCAGCAGCCTATTGTCCGGGACAGGGGTAAATGAGCAGTTCTTC. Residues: CASSLLSGTGVNEQFF.

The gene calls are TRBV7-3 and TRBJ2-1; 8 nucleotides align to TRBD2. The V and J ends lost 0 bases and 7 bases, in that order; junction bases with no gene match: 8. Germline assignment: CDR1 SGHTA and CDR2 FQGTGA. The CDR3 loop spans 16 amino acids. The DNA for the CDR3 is TGTGCCAGCAGCTTAACACCAGCGGGAGTGGGGAATGAGCAGTTCTTC. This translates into CASSLTPAGVGNEQFF.

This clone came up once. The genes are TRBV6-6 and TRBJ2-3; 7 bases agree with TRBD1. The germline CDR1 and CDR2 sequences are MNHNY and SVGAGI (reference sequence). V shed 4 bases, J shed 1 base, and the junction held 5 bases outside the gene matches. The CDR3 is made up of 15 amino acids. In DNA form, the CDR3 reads TGTGCCAGCAGTTCCCGACAGGGTGGCACAGATACGCAGTATTTT. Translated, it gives CASSSRQGGTDTQYF.

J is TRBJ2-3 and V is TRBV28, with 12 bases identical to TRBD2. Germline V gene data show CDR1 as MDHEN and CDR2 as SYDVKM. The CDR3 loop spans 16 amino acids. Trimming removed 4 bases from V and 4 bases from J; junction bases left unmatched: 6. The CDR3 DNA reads TGTGCCAGCAGTTCTCCGACTAGCGGGAGCTCAGATACGCAGTATTTT. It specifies CASSSPTSGSSDTQYF.

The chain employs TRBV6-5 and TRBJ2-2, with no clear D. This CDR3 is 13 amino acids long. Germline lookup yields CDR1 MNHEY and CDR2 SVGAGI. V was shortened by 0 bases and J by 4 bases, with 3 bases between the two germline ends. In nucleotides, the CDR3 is TGTGCCAGCAGTTACTCGAGCACCGGGGAGCTGTTTTTT. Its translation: CASSYSSTGELFF.

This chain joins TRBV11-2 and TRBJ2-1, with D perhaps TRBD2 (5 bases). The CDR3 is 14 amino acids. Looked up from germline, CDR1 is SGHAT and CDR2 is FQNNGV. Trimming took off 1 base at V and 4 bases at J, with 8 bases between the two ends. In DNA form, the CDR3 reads TGTGCCAGCAGCTTAGCTTCGGGGTACAATGAGCAGTTCTTC. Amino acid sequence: CASSLASGYNEQFF.

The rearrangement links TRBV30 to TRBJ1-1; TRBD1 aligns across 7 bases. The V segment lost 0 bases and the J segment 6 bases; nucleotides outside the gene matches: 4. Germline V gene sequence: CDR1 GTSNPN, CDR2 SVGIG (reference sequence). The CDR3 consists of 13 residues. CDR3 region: CAWSVDREAEAFF. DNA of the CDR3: TGTGCCTGGAGTGTAGACAGGGAAGCTGAAGCTTTCTTT. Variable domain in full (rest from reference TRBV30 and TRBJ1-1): SQTIHQWPATLVQPVGSPLSLECTVEGTSNPNLYWYRQAAGRGLQLLFYSVGIGQISSEVPQNLSASRPQDRQFILSSKKLLLSDSGFYLCAWSVDREAEAFFGQGTRLTVV.

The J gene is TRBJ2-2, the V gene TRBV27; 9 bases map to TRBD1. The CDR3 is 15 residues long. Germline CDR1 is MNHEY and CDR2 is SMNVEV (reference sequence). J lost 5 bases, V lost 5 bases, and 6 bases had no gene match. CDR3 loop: CASSGRDRATGELFF. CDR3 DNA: TGTGCCAGCAGTGGCCGGGACAGGGCTACCGGGGAGCTGTTTTTT.

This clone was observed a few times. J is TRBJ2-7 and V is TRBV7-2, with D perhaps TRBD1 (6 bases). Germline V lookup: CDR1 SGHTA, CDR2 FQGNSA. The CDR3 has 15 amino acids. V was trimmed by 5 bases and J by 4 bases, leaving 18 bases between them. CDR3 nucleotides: TGTGCCAGCAGCCAAGAACAGGGCACTGGGTACGAGCAGTACTTC. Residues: CASSQEQGTGYEQYF.

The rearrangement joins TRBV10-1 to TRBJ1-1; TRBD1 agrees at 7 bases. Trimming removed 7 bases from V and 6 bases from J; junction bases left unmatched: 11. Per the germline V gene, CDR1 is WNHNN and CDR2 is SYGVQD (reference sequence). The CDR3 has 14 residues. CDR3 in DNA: TGCGCCAGCACAAGGGACAGTACGTCCCCTGAAGCTTTCTTT. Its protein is CASTRDSTSPEAFF.